This TCR beta chain was found in a study of monozygotic twins with inflammatory bowel disease. General study results and limits: Inverse Simpson values showed less TCRbeta diversity in IBD patients than in their healthy co-twins. Background noise in patient repertoires may stem from differing immunosuppressive treatments.

With respect to this clonotype: Its antigen is not known.

Using the 5' RACE reads, TCRdb records one entry per CDR3 protein without DNA. The sample features fewer than 350,000 distinct CDR3 sequences, with 2% to 2.5% in its top ten. This TCR was recovered from a human donor with ulcerative colitis or Crohn's disease, or a healthy co-twin of an affected twin (not recorded which). Input material: blood.

The CDR3 region is CASSLGGNLLYGYTF. V is TRBV7-9 and J is TRBJ1-2. CDR1 is SEHNR, CDR2 FQNEAQ, per germline (reference sequence). The CDR3 has 15 residues.